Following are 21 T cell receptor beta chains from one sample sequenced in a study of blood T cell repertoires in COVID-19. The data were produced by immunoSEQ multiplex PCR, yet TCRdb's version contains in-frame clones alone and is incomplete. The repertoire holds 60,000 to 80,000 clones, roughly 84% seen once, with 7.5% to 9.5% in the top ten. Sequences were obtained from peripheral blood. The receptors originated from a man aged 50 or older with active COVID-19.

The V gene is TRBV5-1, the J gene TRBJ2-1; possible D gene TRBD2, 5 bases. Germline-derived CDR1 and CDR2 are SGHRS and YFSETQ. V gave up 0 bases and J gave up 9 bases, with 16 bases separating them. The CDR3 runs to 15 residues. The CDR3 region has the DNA TGCGCCAGCAGCTTGGAAACCCCAAACCGGGGTGAGCAGTTCTTC. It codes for CASSLETPNRGEQFF.

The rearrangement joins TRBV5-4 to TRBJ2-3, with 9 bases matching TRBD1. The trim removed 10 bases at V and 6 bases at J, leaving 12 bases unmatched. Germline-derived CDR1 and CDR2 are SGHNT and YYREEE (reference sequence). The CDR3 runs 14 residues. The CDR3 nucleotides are TGTGCCGCCGGGTACAGGGGGCGGTGGGATACGCAGTATTTT. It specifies CAAGYRGRWDTQYF.

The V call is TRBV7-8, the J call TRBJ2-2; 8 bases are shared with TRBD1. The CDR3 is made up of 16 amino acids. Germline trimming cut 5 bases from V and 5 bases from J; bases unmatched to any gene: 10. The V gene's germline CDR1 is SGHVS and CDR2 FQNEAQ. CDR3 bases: TGTGCCAGCAGCGGAGAGGTTCAGGGGGCGACCGGGGAGCTGTTTTTT. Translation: CASSGEVQGATGELFF.

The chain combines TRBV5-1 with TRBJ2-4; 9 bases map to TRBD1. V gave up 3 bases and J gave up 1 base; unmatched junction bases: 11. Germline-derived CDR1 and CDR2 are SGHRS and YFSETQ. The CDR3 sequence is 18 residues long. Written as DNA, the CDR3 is TGCGCCAGCAGCTCGATTCCGGGGACAGGGATCGCCAAAAACATTCAGTACTTC. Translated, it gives CASSSIPGTGIAKNIQYF.

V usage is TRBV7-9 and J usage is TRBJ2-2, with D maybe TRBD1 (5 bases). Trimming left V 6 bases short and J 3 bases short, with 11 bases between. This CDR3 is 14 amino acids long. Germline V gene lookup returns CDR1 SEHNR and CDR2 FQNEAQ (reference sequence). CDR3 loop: CASSQGGDTGELFF. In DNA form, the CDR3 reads TGTGCCAGCAGTCAGGGTGGGGACACCGGGGAGCTGTTTTTT.

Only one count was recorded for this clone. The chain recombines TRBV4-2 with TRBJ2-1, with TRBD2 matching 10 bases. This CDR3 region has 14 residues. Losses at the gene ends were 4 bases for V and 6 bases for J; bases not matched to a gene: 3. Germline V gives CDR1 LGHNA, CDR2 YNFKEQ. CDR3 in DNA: TGTGCCAGCAGCCTCACTAGCGGGGCCAATGAGCAGTTCTTC. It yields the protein CASSLTSGANEQFF.

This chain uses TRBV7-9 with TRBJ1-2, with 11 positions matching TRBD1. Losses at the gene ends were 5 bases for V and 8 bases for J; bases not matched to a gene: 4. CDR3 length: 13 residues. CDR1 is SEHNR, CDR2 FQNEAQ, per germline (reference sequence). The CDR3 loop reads CASSRTGGEGYTF. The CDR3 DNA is TGTGCCAGCAGCAGGACAGGGGGCGAGGGCTACACCTTC.

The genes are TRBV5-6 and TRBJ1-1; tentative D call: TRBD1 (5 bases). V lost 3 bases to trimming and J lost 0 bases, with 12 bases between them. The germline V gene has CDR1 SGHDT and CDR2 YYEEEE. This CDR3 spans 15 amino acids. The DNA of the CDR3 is TGTGCCAGCAGCTATCGACAGTCTATGAACACTGAAGCTTTCTTT. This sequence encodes CASSYRQSMNTEAFF. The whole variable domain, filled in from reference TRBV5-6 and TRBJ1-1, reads DAGVTQSPTHLIKTRGQQVTLRCSPKSGHDTVSWYQQALGQGPQFIFQYYEEEERQRGNFPDRFSGHQFPNYSSELNVNALLLGDSALYLCASSYRQSMNTEAFFGQGTRLTVV.

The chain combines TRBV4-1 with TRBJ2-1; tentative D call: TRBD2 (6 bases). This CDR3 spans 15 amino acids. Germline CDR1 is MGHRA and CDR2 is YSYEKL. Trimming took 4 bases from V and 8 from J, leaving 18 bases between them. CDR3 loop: CASSPGLALLDEQFF. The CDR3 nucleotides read TGCGCCAGCAGCCCTGGCCTAGCGCTCTTGGATGAGCAGTTCTTC.

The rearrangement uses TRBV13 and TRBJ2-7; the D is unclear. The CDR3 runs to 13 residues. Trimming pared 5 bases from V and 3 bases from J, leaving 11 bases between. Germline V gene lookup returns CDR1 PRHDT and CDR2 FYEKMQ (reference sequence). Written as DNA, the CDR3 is TGTGCCAGCAGCCTTAGGAGCCTCTACGAGCAGTACTTC. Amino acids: CASSLRSLYEQYF.

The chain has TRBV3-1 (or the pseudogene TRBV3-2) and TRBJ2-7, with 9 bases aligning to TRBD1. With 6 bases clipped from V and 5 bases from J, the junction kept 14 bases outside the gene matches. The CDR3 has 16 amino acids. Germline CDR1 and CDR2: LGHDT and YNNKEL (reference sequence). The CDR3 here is CASSRLGAQGAHEQYF. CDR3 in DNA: TGTGCCAGCAGTCGATTAGGGGCACAGGGGGCCCACGAGCAGTACTTC.

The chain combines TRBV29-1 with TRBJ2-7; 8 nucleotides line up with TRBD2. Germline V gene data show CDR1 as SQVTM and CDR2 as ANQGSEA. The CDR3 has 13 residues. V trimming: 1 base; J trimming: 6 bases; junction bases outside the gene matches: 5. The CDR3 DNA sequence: TGCAGCGTTGAAGGAGCGGGAGACCCCGAGCAGTACTTC. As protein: CSVEGAGDPEQYF.

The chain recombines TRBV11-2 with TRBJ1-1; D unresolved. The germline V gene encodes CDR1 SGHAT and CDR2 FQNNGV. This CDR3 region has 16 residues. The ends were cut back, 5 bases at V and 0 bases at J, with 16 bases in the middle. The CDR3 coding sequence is TGTGCCAGCAGCCCACTGGGAGGCTACTTGAACACTGAAGCTTTCTTT. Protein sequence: CASSPLGGYLNTEAFF.

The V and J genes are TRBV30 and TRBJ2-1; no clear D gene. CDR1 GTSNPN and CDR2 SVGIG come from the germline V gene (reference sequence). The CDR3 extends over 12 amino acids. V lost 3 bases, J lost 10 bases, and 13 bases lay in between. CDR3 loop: CAWSPLSREQFF. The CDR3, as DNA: TGTGCCTGGAGCCCTCTCTCTCGGGAGCAGTTCTTC.

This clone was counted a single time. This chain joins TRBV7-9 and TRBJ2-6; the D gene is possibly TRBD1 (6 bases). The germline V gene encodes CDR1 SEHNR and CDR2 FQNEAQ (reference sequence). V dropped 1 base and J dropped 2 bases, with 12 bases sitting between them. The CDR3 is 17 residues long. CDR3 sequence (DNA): TGTGCCAGCAGCTTAGGGGGCCAGGGGACTGGGGCCAACGTCCTGACTTTC. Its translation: CASSLGGQGTGANVLTF.

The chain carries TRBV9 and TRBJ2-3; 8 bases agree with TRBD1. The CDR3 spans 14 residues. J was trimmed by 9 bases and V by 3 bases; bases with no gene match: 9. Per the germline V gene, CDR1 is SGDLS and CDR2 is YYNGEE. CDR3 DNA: TGTGCCAGCAGCGAGGGACAGGCGGAGGTGACGCAGTATTTT. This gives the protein CASSEGQAEVTQYF.

In DNA form, the CDR3 reads TGTGCCAGCAGTTTACCTCTCGCGAACACCGGGGAGCTGTTTTTT. It is translated as CASSLPLANTGELFF. The chain uses TRBV28 and TRBJ2-2; D gene uncertain. This CDR3 has 15 amino acids. V gave up 2 bases and J gave up 0 bases, with 7 bases separating them. Germline values: CDR1 MDHEN, CDR2 SYDVKM.

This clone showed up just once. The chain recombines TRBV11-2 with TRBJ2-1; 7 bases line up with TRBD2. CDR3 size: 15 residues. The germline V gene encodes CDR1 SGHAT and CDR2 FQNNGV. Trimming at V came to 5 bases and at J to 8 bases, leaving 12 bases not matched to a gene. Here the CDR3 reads CASSATSGILDEQFF. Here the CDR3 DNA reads TGTGCCAGCAGCGCCACCAGCGGGATTCTCGATGAGCAGTTCTTC.

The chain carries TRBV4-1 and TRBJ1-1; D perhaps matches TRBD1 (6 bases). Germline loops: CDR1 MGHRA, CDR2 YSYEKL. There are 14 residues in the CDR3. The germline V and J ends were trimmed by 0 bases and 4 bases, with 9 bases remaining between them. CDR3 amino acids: CASSQELGATEAFF. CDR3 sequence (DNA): TGCGCCAGCAGCCAAGAGCTGGGGGCCACTGAAGCTTTCTTT.

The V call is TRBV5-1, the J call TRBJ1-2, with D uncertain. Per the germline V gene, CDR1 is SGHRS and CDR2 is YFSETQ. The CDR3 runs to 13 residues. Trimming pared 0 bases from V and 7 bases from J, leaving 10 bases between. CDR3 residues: CASSLGVSGGYTF. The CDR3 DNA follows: TGCGCCAGCAGCTTGGGAGTTTCGGGTGGCTACACCTTC.

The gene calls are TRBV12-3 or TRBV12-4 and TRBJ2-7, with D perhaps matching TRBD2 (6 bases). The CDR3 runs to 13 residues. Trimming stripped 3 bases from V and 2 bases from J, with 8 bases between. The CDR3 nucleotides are TGTGCCAGCAGTTTGCGGGACCCCTACGAGCAGTACTTC. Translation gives CASSLRDPYEQYF.